This record covers a single T cell receptor beta chain. Its target is not known. RNA amounts of about 0.5 to 1 ug underwent reverse transcription with random hexamers. TCRdb reprocessed the immunoSEQ multiplex PCR reads via MiXCR and lists one record per CDR3 protein. This sample carries fewer than 350,000 distinct CDR3 sequences, roughly 90% of them seen once, and the ten largest clones take around 0.18%. Germline CDR1 SGHVS, CDR2 FQNEAQ. CDR3 length: 15 amino acids. The junction had 12 bases not matched to a gene; V was cut back by 4 bases and J by 6 bases. This sample is drawn from a study of CD8 T cells in Susac syndrome. Overall study results and limits: The number of individuals included in the study's TCR sequencing and HLA analysis was acknowledged as relatively small.

TEMRA cells were FACS-enriched and CD8+ and CD4+ T cells negatively isolated. Specimen: CD8+ T cells from PBMCs. The gene calls are TRBV7-8 and TRBJ2-7; TRBD2 aligns across 7 bases. The clonotype originates from a human donor with multiple sclerosis. The CDR3 coding sequence is TGTGCCAGCAGCTCCCTGGGAGGGAACCCGGGCGAGCAGTACTTC. Protein: CASSSLGGNPGEQYF.